Listed below are T cell receptor beta chains from one sample, sequenced in a study of blood T cell repertoires in COVID-19. Produced via immunoSEQ multiplex PCR; TCRdb's table is partial and in-frame only. The sample includes about 290,000 clones, about nine tenths of them seen just once. The source material was PBMCs or T cells enriched from blood (not recorded which). These receptors were collected from a woman in her thirties or forties who had recovered from COVID-19. CDR3s include the opening cysteine and the closing phenylalanine or tryptophan. D genes are given only for firm matches. Clone size is stated in some rows and not others, as once, few, many or a class when expanded.

J: TRBJ1-2
D: TRBD1
V: TRBV7-8
size: NA
CDR3: CASSRDSYGYTF

J: TRBJ1-2
D: NA
V: TRBV2
size: NA
CDR3: CASSETPAGDITYGYTF

J: TRBJ2-5
D: NA
V: TRBV12-5
size: NA
CDR3: CASGLGTNPGAGETQYF

J: TRBJ1-2
D: TRBD1
V: TRBV3-1/TRBV3-2
size: NA
CDR3: CASSQDRLPRDRGTNYGYTF

J: TRBJ1-2
D: TRBD1
V: TRBV5-4
size: NA
CDR3: CASSAGTDQRGYTF

J: TRBJ2-3
D: TRBD2
V: TRBV30
size: NA
CDR3: CAWSHPGTSGTDTQYF

J: TRBJ1-2
D: NA
V: TRBV5-4
size: NA
CDR3: CASSLGQEYGYTF

J: TRBJ2-3
D: TRBD2
V: TRBV2
size: NA
CDR3: CASSDLGLAGDTQYF

J: TRBJ1-2
D: NA
V: TRBV27
size: once
CDR3: CASSPWIQGRYGYTF

J: TRBJ1-1
D: TRBD1
V: TRBV5-4
size: NA
CDR3: CASSGTGPEAFF

J: TRBJ2-5
D: TRBD2
V: TRBV10-2
size: NA
CDR3: CASNLAGGVQETQYF

J: TRBJ2-5
D: TRBD2
V: TRBV13
size: NA
CDR3: CASSHWAGGGGETQYF

J: TRBJ1-1
D: NA
V: TRBV5-1
size: few
CDR3: CASSLGGNTEAFF

J: TRBJ1-2
D: TRBD1
V: TRBV4-3
size: NA
CDR3: CASSRKIDGQAKNYGYTF

J: TRBJ1-2
D: NA
V: TRBV14
size: NA
CDR3: CASSQEDSYGYTF

J: TRBJ2-7
D: TRBD2
V: TRBV27
size: NA
CDR3: CASSLLGRGAYEQYF

J: TRBJ1-2
D: NA
V: TRBV27
size: once
CDR3: CASSLAGGLDLTNYGYTF

J: TRBJ1-6
D: NA
V: TRBV4-1
size: NA
CDR3: CASSQGPVQNSPLHF

J: TRBJ1-3
D: TRBD1
V: TRBV9
size: NA
CDR3: CASSETGVNGNTIYF

J: TRBJ2-1
D: TRBD2
V: TRBV19
size: NA
CDR3: CASNAGTSPLNEQFF

J: TRBJ2-7
D: TRBD1
V: TRBV7-9
size: NA
CDR3: CASSQNRQGAFLF

J: TRBJ1-1
D: NA
V: TRBV2
size: NA
CDR3: CASSVRVVTEAFF

J: TRBJ1-1
D: NA
V: TRBV30
size: NA
CDR3: CAWSELVFEAFF

J: TRBJ1-4
D: NA
V: TRBV15
size: NA
CDR3: CATSRDPSEKLFF

J: TRBJ1-1
D: NA
V: TRBV6-5
size: NA
CDR3: CASSYSRRIMNTEAFF

J: TRBJ2-7
D: TRBD1
V: TRBV6-5
size: once
CDR3: CASSSDRGEYF

J: TRBJ1-4
D: NA
V: TRBV3-1/TRBV3-2
size: NA
CDR3: CASSQDEGTNEKLFF

J: TRBJ2-7
D: TRBD2
V: TRBV19
size: NA
CDR3: CATTPGTSAHEQYF

J: TRBJ2-1
D: NA
V: TRBV21-1
size: NA
CDR3: CASSKGLAAKGSYNEQFF

J: TRBJ1-2
D: NA
V: TRBV27
size: NA
CDR3: CASSLKSSVNYGYTF

J: TRBJ2-1
D: TRBD2
V: TRBV7-2
size: NA
CDR3: CASSLVGGGAYNEQFF

J: TRBJ2-7
D: NA
V: TRBV19
size: once
CDR3: CASSIAGISEHYEQYF

J: TRBJ1-2
D: NA
V: TRBV19
size: NA
CDR3: CASSKLENYGYTF

J: TRBJ1-1
D: TRBD1
V: TRBV19
size: once
CDR3: CASRTGTGGTEAFF

J: TRBJ2-1
D: NA
V: TRBV5-1
size: NA
CDR3: CASSLEGADSYNEQFF

J: TRBJ1-5
D: NA
V: TRBV6-1
size: NA
CDR3: CASSESRLGHQPQHF

J: TRBJ1-1
D: TRBD1
V: TRBV9
size: NA
CDR3: CASSVGQLNTEAFF

J: TRBJ1-1
D: TRBD1
V: TRBV30
size: NA
CDR3: CAWGQGNTEAFF

J: TRBJ1-2
D: NA
V: TRBV29-1
size: NA
CDR3: CSVEDPRRSNYGYTF